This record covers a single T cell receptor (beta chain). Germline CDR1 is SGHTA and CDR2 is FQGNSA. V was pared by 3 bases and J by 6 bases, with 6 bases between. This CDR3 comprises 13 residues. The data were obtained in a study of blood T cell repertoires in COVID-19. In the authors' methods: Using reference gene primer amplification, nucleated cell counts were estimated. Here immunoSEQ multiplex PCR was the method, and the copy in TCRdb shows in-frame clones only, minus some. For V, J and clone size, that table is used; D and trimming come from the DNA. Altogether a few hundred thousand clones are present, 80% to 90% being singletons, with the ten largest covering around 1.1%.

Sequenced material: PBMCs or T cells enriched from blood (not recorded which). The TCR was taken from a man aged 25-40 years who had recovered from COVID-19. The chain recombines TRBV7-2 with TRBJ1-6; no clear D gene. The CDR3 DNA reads TGTGCCAGCAGCTTTGGAGTTAATTCACCCCTCCACTTT. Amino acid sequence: CASSFGVNSPLHF.